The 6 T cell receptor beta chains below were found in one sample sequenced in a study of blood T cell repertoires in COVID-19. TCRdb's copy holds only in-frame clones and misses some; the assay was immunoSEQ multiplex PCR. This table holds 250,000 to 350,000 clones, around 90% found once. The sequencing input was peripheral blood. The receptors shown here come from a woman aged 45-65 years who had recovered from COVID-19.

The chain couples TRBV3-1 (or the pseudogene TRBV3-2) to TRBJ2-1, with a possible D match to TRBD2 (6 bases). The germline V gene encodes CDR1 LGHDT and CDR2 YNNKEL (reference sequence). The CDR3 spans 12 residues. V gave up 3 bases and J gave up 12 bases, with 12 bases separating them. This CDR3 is CASSQSDGRQFF. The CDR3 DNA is TGTGCCAGCAGCCAGTCTGACGGGAGGCAGTTCTTC.

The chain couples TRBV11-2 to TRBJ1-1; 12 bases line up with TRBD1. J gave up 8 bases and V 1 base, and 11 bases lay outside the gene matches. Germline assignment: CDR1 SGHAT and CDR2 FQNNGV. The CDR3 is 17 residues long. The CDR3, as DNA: TGTGCCAGCAGCTTAGGGGACAGGGGGCAGTTAGCACAGGAAGCTTTCTTT. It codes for CASSLGDRGQLAQEAFF.

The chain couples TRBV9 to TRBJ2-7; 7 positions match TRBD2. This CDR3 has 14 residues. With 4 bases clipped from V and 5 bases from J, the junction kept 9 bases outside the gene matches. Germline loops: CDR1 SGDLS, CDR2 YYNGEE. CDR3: CASSSPGTNNEQYF. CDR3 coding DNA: TGTGCCAGCAGCTCCCCCGGGACTAACAACGAGCAGTACTTC. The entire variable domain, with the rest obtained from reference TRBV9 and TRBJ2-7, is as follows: DSGVTQTPKHLITATGQRVTLRCSPRSGDLSVYWYQQSLDQGLQFLIQYYNGEERAKGNILERFSAQQFPDLHSELNLSSLELGDSALYFCASSSPGTNNEQYFGPGTRLTVT.

Here the CDR3 reads CASSFGVGAPNDYGYTF. The CDR3 DNA sequence: TGTGCCAGCAGCTTTGGGGTGGGGGCCCCTAACGACTATGGCTACACCTTC. The chain carries TRBV7-2 and TRBJ1-2; possible D gene TRBD1, 6 bases. The CDR3 extends over 17 amino acids. Germline V CDR1 and CDR2: SGHTA, FQGNSA. The V end lost 3 bases, the J end lost 3 bases, and 20 bases lay between the germline ends.

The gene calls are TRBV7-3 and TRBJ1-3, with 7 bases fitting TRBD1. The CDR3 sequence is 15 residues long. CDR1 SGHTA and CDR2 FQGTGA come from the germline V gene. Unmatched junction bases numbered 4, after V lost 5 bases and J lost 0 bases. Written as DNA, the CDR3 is TGTGCCAGCAGCCCCGGGACAGACTCTGGAAACACCATATATTTT. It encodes CASSPGTDSGNTIYF. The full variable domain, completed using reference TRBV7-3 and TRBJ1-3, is GAGVSQTPSNKVTEKGKYVELRCDPISGHTALYWYRQSLGQGPEFLIYFQGTGAADDSGLPNDRFFAVRPEGSVSTLKIQRTERGDSAVYLCASSPGTDSGNTIYFGEGSWLTVV.

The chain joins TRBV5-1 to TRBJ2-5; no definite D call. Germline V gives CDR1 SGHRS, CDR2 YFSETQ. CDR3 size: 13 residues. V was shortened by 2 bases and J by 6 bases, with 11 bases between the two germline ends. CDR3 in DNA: TGCGCCAGCAGCTTACGACGTGGGCAGACCCAGTACTTC. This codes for CASSLRRGQTQYF.